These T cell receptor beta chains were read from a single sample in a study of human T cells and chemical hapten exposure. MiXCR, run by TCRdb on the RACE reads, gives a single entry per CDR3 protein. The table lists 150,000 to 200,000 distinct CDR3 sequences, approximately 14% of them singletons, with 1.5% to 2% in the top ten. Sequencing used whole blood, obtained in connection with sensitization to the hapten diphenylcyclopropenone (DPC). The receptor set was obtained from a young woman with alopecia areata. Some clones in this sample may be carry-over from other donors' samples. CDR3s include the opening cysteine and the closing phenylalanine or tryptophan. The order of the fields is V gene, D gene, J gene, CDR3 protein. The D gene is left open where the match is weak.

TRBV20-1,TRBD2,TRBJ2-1,CSAGGTRGYNEQFF
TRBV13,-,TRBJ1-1,CASSTTANTEAFF
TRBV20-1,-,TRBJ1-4,CSASDAAATNEKLFF
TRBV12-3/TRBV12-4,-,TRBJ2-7,CASTLTGSYEQYF
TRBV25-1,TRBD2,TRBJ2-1,CASSLGLAGSNEQFF
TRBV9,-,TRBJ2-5,CASSSDETQYF
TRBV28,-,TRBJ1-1,CASTPFGTEAFF
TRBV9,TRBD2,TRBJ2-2,CASGAGGPTGELFF
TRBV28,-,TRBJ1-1,CASSFWGVRTLNTEAFF
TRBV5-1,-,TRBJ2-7,CASSFRDRSYEQYF
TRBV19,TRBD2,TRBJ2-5,CASSIGNSGGQETQYF
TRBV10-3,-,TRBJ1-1,CAITQGLNTEAFF
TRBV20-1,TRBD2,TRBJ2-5,CSARALSGVGETQYF
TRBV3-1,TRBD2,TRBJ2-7,CASSRGLAGAKYF
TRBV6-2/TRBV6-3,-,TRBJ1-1,CASSPFRGTEAFF
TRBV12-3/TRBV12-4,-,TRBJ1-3,CASSRGLGNTIYF
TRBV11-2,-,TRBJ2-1,CASSLAPISEQFF
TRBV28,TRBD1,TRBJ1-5,CASSFSPGTGGGNQPQHF
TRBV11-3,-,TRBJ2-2,CASSLAGVLTGELFF
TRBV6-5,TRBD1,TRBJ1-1,CASSAAGTGNTEAFF
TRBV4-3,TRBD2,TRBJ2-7,CASSHGTTSGRPREQYF
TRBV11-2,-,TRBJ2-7,CASSLGLEHEQYF
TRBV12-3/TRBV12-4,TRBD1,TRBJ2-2,CASSYRTGGAGELFF
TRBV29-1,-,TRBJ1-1,CSVDGGRGVKTEAFF
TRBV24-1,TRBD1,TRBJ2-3,CATSDSGQGTDTQYF
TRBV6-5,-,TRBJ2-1,CASSYWNEQFF